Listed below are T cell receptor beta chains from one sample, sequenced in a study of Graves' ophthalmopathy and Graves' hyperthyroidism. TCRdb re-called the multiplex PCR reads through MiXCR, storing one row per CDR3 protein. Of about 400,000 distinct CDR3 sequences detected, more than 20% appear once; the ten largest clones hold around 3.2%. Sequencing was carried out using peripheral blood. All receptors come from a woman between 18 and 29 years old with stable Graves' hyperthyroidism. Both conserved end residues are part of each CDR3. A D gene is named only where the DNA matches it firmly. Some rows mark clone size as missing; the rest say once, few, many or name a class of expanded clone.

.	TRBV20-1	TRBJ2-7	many	CSADYSYEQYF	TGCAGTGCTGACTACTCCTACGAGCAGTACTTC
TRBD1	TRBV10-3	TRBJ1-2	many	CAISDPYRGANYGYTF	TGTGCCATCAGTGACCCCTACAGGGGAGCTAACTATGGCTACACCTTC
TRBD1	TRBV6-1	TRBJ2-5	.	CAGNTGVGQETQYF	TGTGCCGGTAACACAGGGGTTGGGCAAGAGACCCAGTACTTC
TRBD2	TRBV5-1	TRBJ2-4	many	CASSLAGGKNIQYF	TGCGCCAGCAGCTTGGCGGGGGGCAAAAACATTCAGTACTTC
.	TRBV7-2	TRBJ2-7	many	CASTAGSGYYEQYF	TGTGCCAGCACGGCAGGGAGCGGATACTACGAGCAGTACTTC
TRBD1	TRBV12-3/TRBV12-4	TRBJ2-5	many	CASRRQGARETQYF	TGTGCCAGCAGACGACAGGGGGCGAGAGAGACCCAGTACTTC
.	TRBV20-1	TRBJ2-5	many	CSGEIQETQYF	TGCAGTGGGGAGATCCAAGAGACCCAGTACTTC
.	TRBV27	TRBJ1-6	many	CASSDASSYNSPLHF	TGTGCCAGCAGTGACGCAAGCTCCTATAATTCACCCCTCCACTTT
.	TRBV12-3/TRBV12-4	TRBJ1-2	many	CASSLDTSAYGYTF	TGTGCCAGCAGTTTAGATACGTCAGCCTATGGCTACACCTTC
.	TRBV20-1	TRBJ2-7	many	CSARETRRYEQYF	TGCAGTGCTAGAGAAACCCGGCGGTACGAGCAGTACTTC
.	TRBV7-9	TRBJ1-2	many	CASSNGQNYGYTF	TGTGCCAGCAGCAACGGACAGAACTATGGCTACACCTTC
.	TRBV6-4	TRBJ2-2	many	CASGDSNTGELFF	TGTGCCAGCGGTGACTCGAACACCGGGGAGCTGTTTTTT
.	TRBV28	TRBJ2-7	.	CASSYRTKSFWEQYF	TGTGCCAGCAGCTACCGAACAAAGAGCTTTTGGGAGCAGTACTTC
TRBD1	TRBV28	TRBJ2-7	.	CAASPGQGLYEQYF	TGTGCCGCATCACCGGGACAGGGCTTATACGAGCAGTACTTC
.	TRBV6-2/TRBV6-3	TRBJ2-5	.	CASSYSDRETQYF	TGTGCCAGCAGTTACTCGGACCGAGAGACCCAGTACTTC
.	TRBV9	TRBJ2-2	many	CASSVGVGSGATGELFF	TGTGCCAGCAGCGTAGGGGTGGGTAGCGGAGCCACCGGGGAGCTGTTTTTT